These T cell receptor beta chains were read from a single sample in a study of blood T cell repertoires in COVID-19. Here immunoSEQ multiplex PCR was the method, and the copy in TCRdb shows in-frame clones only, minus some. The sample shows some 97,000 clones, around 85% of them seen only once. The specimen sequenced was peripheral blood. The source is a human donor in a cohort sampled during active COVID-19. CDR3s include the opening cysteine and the closing phenylalanine or tryptophan. A D gene is named only where the DNA matches it firmly. Only part of the rows carry a size: once, few, many, or a class if the clone is expanded.

- | TRBJ2-7 | 14 | TRBD1 | TRBV6-5 | TGTGCCAGCAGTAGGACAGGGGACCCCTACGAGCAGTACTTC | CASSRTGDPYEQYF
once | TRBJ1-1 | 15 | TRBD1 | TRBV7-9 | TGTGCCAGCAGCTTTATACAGGGGGCAAGAACTGAAGCTTTCTTT | CASSFIQGARTEAFF
- | TRBJ2-6 | 15 | TRBD1 | TRBV6-2/TRBV6-3 | TGTGCCAGCAGCCCGACAGGGAACGGGGCCAACGTCCTGACTTTC | CASSPTGNGANVLTF
- | TRBJ2-3 | 15 | TRBD1 | TRBV11-3 | TGTGCCAGCAGCCCCGGACAGGGACGGGCAGATACGCAGTATTTT | CASSPGQGRADTQYF
- | TRBJ2-2 | 14 | - | TRBV27 | TGTGCCAGCAGACGGGGACAGAACACCGGGGAGCTGTTTTTT | CASRRGQNTGELFF
- | TRBJ1-6 | 14 | - | TRBV3-1/TRBV3-2 | TGTGCCAGCAGCCAACTGTCAGGAAATTCACCCCTCCACTTT | CASSQLSGNSPLHF
- | TRBJ2-4 | 17 | TRBD2 | TRBV18 | TGTGCCAGCTCACGCCGGGGACTAGCGGGAGGCAAAAACATTCAGTACTTC | CASSRRGLAGGKNIQYF
- | TRBJ2-3 | 15 | TRBD2 | TRBV5-1 | TGCGCCAGCAGCTTGACTAGCGGACTCACAGATACGCAGTATTTT | CASSLTSGLTDTQYF
- | TRBJ2-5 | 15 | TRBD2 | TRBV6-2/TRBV6-3 | TGTGCCAGCAGTTACGCTAGCGGGAGCCGGGAGACCCAGTACTTC | CASSYASGSRETQYF
- | TRBJ1-6 | 15 | - | TRBV18 | TGTGCCAGCTCACCAACAGGGTTCGGGGATTCACCCCTCCACTTT | CASSPTGFGDSPLHF
- | TRBJ1-5 | 16 | - | TRBV7-6 | TGTGCCAGCAGCTTAGGCGTTGCGGGAAGCAATCAGCCCCAGCATTTT | CASSLGVAGSNQPQHF
- | TRBJ2-7 | 16 | TRBD2 | TRBV6-6 | TGTGCCAGCAGTTACCGACTAGCGGGTAACTCCTACGAGCAGTACTTC | CASSYRLAGNSYEQYF
- | TRBJ2-4 | 13 | TRBD2 | TRBV27 | TGTGCCATGGACGGGGGGGCCAAAAACATTCAGTACTTC | CAMDGGAKNIQYF
few | TRBJ1-2 | 16 | - | TRBV19 | TGTGCCAGTAGTAAATGGGCCGCGGGAGCGGACTATGGCTACACCTTC | CASSKWAAGADYGYTF
- | TRBJ2-7 | 15 | - | TRBV3-1/TRBV3-2 | TGTGCCAGCAGCCAAGAGGTTAGCGAGGCCTACGAGCAGTACTTC | CASSQEVSEAYEQYF
- | TRBJ1-6 | 14 | TRBD1 | TRBV5-5 | TGTGCCAGCAGCACGGACAGGTGGGGTTCACCCCTCCACTTT | CASSTDRWGSPLHF
- | TRBJ2-3 | 15 | - | TRBV5-5 | TGTGCCAGCAGCCCCAGGGGTGTCAGCACAGATACGCAGTATTTT | CASSPRGVSTDTQYF
- | TRBJ2-1 | 14 | - | TRBV6-2/TRBV6-3 | TGTGCCAGCAGCCCCCGGGGTAGCCGAAATGAGCAGTTCTTC | CASSPRGSRNEQFF
once | TRBJ2-5 | 13 | - | TRBV5-1 | TGCGCCAGCAGCTTGGCTACCAAAGAGACCCAGTACTTC | CASSLATKETQYF
- | TRBJ2-7 | 13 | - | TRBV7-2 | TGTGCCAGCAGCTCCCCCGCGGAGCATGAGCAGTACTTC | CASSSPAEHEQYF
- | TRBJ2-1 | 13 | - | TRBV12-3/TRBV12-4 | TGTGCCAGCAGTTTGGTCTCCGGGAGAAAGCAGTTCTTC | CASSLVSGRKQFF
- | TRBJ2-4 | 14 | - | TRBV10-3 | TGTGCCATCAGTGTAGGGCAGGGCAAAAACATTCAGTACTTC | CAISVGQGKNIQYF
- | TRBJ1-1 | 13 | - | TRBV5-4 | TGTGCCAGCAGCTCCCAGGTTGGTGCTGAAGCTTTCTTT | CASSSQVGAEAFF
- | TRBJ2-1 | 15 | TRBD2 | TRBV3-1/TRBV3-2 | TGTGCCAGCAGCTTCGGACTAGCGGGAGGTAATGAGCAGTTCTTC | CASSFGLAGGNEQFF
- | TRBJ1-3 | 14 | - | TRBV7-8 | TGTGCCAGCACCTTACGGGGATCCGGAAACACCATATATTTT | CASTLRGSGNTIYF
once | TRBJ1-2 | 19 | - | TRBV3-1/TRBV3-2 | TGTGCCAGCAGCCAAGATCACACAGGGTGGTGGAGTCATGACTATGGCTACACCTTC | CASSQDHTGWWSHDYGYTF
- | TRBJ1-5 | 15 | - | TRBV19 | TGTGCCAGTAGTGAGCGCGCAGGGGTGGTTCAGCCCCAGCATTTT | CASSERAGVVQPQHF
- | TRBJ2-2 | 15 | - | TRBV30 | TGTGCCTGGATCCGCGGGGGCCCCTACACCGGGGAGCTGTTTTTT | CAWIRGGPYTGELFF
- | TRBJ1-2 | 13 | - | TRBV19 | TGTGCCAGTAGTCGCACGAAGCTCTATGGCTACACCTTC | CASSRTKLYGYTF
- | TRBJ2-7 | 14 | - | TRBV12-2 | TGTGCAAGTCGCTCATGGCGGACAGTCTACGAGCAGTACTTC | CASRSWRTVYEQYF
- | TRBJ2-1 | 13 | - | TRBV24-1 | TGTGCCACCAGTGATTTTCGTGGGAGTGAGCAGTTCTTC | CATSDFRGSEQFF
- | TRBJ2-1 | 15 | TRBD2 | TRBV7-9 | TGTGCCAGCAGCATACTAGCGGGGGGGATCAATGAGCAGTTCTTC | CASSILAGGINEQFF
- | TRBJ2-3 | 13 | - | TRBV7-2 | TGTGCCAGCAGACGGGGTAGCACAGATACGCAGTATTTT | CASRRGSTDTQYF
- | TRBJ1-4 | 15 | - | TRBV5-1 | TGCGCCAGCAGCTCGGCCAGGGACGGGAGTGAAAAACTGTTTTTT | CASSSARDGSEKLFF
- | TRBJ2-3 | 15 | - | TRBV5-4 | TGTGCCAGCAGCTTGGCGGAGGGACTCCACTATACGCAGTATTTT | CASSLAEGLHYTQYF
- | TRBJ1-1 | 14 | - | TRBV20-1 | TGCAGTGCTAGTTTTAGGGGCATGAACACTGAAGCTTTCTTT | CSASFRGMNTEAFF
few | TRBJ2-7 | 16 | TRBD2 | TRBV4-1 | TGCGCCAGCAGCCAAGATACAGCGGGAGGCCGCGGAGAGCAGTACTTC | CASSQDTAGGRGEQYF
- | TRBJ2-2 | 14 | - | TRBV11-2 | TGTGCCAGCAGCCACCCCCCGGTATCGCGGGAGCTGTTTTTT | CASSHPPVSRELFF
- | TRBJ2-2 | 12 | TRBD2 | TRBV7-2 | TGTGCCAGCAGCTCGACTAGCCCTGAGTTGTTTTTT | CASSSTSPELFF
few | TRBJ1-5 | 16 | - | TRBV7-9 | TGTGCCAGCAGCTCTGGGACCGCGGGAGGGTTCCAGCCCCAGCATTTT | CASSSGTAGGFQPQHF
- | TRBJ1-5 | 16 | - | TRBV7-2 | TGTGCCAGCAGCTTAGCGACGGGGGGAGGCAATCAGCCCCAGCATTTT | CASSLATGGGNQPQHF
- | TRBJ2-7 | 16 | TRBD2 | TRBV14 | TGTGCCAGCAGCCCCTTTAGCGGGGGATCACTCTACGAGCAGTACTTC | CASSPFSGGSLYEQYF
- | TRBJ2-1 | 15 | TRBD1 | TRBV6-5 | TGTGCCAGCAGTTACTTTAGGGACAGGGGTTTTGAGCAGTTCTTC | CASSYFRDRGFEQFF
- | TRBJ2-1 | 15 | - | TRBV7-2 | TGTGCCAGCAGCATAGATGCGGGCCCCTCCGTAGAGCAGTTCTTC | CASSIDAGPSVEQFF
- | TRBJ1-2 | 13 | - | TRBV10-2 | TGCGCCAGCAGTGAAATAGTTAACTATGGCTACACCTTC | CASSEIVNYGYTF
- | TRBJ2-5 | 15 | TRBD1 | TRBV11-3 | TGTGCCAGCAGCCTGGGTAGACAGGGTTCCGAGACCCAGTACTTC | CASSLGRQGSETQYF
few | TRBJ1-3 | 16 | - | TRBV7-6 | TGTGCCAGCAGCCCGAGGGTCGTTTCGGGTGGAAACACCATATATTTT | CASSPRVVSGGNTIYF
few | TRBJ2-1 | 18 | - | TRBV4-1 | TGCGCCAGCAGCCCCCTAAGAGTCAGGGTAAGCTCCTACAATGAGCAGTTCTTC | CASSPLRVRVSSYNEQFF
- | TRBJ1-2 | 15 | TRBD1 | TRBV10-3 | TGTGCCATCAGTGGAGGGACAGGGGGAAGTGGGGGCTACACCTTC | CAISGGTGGSGGYTF
- | TRBJ1-2 | 16 | - | TRBV4-3 | TGCGCCAGCAGCCAAGATCTCCCGGACAGCTTATATGGCTACACCTTC | CASSQDLPDSLYGYTF
- | TRBJ2-3 | 16 | - | TRBV21-1 | TGTGCCAGCAGCACCCGGGACAAAACAAGCACAGATACGCAGTATTTT | CASSTRDKTSTDTQYF
- | TRBJ2-5 | 17 | - | TRBV25-1 | TGTGCCAGCAGTGAATACTCCGGTAGCGGCAGGAGAGAGACCCAGTACTTC | CASSEYSGSGRRETQYF
medium-sized | TRBJ2-1 | 11 | - | TRBV10-3 | TGTGCCATCAGTCAGGGGAATGAGCAGTTCTTC | CAISQGNEQFF
few | TRBJ2-3 | 13 | TRBD2 | TRBV27 | TGTGCCAGCAGTCCGTGGGGCGGGGGTACGCAGTATTTT | CASSPWGGGTQYF
- | TRBJ2-5 | 13 | TRBD1 | TRBV29-1 | TGCAGCGTTAATGGACAGGCACAAGAGACCCAGTACTTC | CSVNGQAQETQYF
- | TRBJ2-7 | 15 | TRBD2 | TRBV6-1 | TGTGCCAGCAGCGAAACTAGCGGGGCCACCTACGAGCAGTACTTC | CASSETSGATYEQYF
- | TRBJ2-3 | 16 | TRBD1 | TRBV24-1 | TGTGCCACCAGTGATTTGGGGACAGGGGGAGCAGATACGCAGTATTTT | CATSDLGTGGADTQYF
- | TRBJ2-7 | 15 | - | TRBV6-5 | TGTGCCAGCAGTTACTCGAGGGGCAGGGGCTACGAGCAGTACTTC | CASSYSRGRGYEQYF
- | TRBJ2-1 | 15 | TRBD1 | TRBV4-3 | TGCGCCAGCAGCCAAGACAGGGGGCGTCTGGATGAGCAGTTCTTC | CASSQDRGRLDEQFF